Listed below are T cell receptor beta chains from one sample, sequenced in a study of OX40 agonist ivuxolimab in advanced cancers. Repertoires were generated with immunoSEQ multiplex PCR, while TCRdb's copy carries only in-frame clones and drops some. This table has around 62,000 clones, 89% appearing once. This sample comprised CD4+ or CD8+ T cells sorted from blood, obtained in a trial of the OX40 agonist ivuxolimab. Receptors originate from an adult with an advanced solid tumor such as melanoma, head and neck, liver or kidney cancer. Each CDR3 is given with its conserved first and last residue. The D gene is left open where the match is weak. Size is stated for part of the rows, as once, few or many counts, or as a class when the clone is expanded.

j_call,d_call,clone_size,v_call,cdr3_aa,cdr3_nt
TRBJ2-7,NA,NA,TRBV19,CASSMVGPCYEQYF,TGTGCCAGTAGTATGGTTGGCCCATGCTACGAGCAGTACTTC
TRBJ1-1,NA,few,TRBV14,CASSRVRNTEAFF,TGTGCCAGCAGCCGCGTAAGGAACACTGAAGCTTTCTTT
TRBJ2-1,NA,NA,TRBV4-2,CASSQEWAGPGNEQFF,TGTGCCAGCAGCCAAGAATGGGCCGGCCCAGGCAATGAGCAGTTCTTC
TRBJ1-1,NA,NA,TRBV19,CASSMASMNTEAFF,TGTGCCAGTAGTATGGCCAGCATGAACACTGAAGCTTTCTTT
TRBJ2-2,TRBD2,NA,TRBV6-5,CASSYGGSPNTGELFF,TGTGCCAGCAGTTACGGCGGGAGCCCGAACACCGGGGAGCTGTTTTTT
TRBJ1-2,NA,NA,TRBV9,CASSPRAVNYGYTF,TGTGCCAGCAGCCCTCGGGCAGTTAACTATGGCTACACCTTC
TRBJ1-6,NA,NA,TRBV27,CASSLSPNYNSPLHF,TGTGCCAGCAGTTTAAGCCCGAATTATAATTCACCCCTCCACTTT
TRBJ1-2,TRBD1,once,TRBV19,CASGDRGTVYGYTF,TGTGCCAGTGGGGACAGGGGAACGGTCTATGGCTACACCTTC
TRBJ2-3,NA,NA,TRBV9,CASSSNLGDTQYF,TGTGCCAGCAGCTCCAATTTGGGGGATACGCAGTATTTT
TRBJ1-3,NA,NA,TRBV6-6,CASSPYTHSSGNTIYF,TGTGCCAGCAGCCCTTATACCCACAGCTCTGGAAACACCATATATTTT
TRBJ1-4,NA,NA,TRBV7-9,CASSPGTDELFF,TGTGCCAGCAGCCCTGGGACCGACGAGCTGTTTTTT
TRBJ2-7,TRBD2,NA,TRBV5-6,CASSKSAGYGEQYF,TGTGCCAGCAGCAAATCAGCGGGATATGGCGAGCAGTACTTC
TRBJ2-2,NA,NA,TRBV9,CASSVDSTFLAGELFF,TGTGCCAGCAGCGTTGATAGCACGTTCTTAGCCGGGGAGCTGTTTTTT
TRBJ2-3,TRBD2,NA,TRBV9,CASSQGLAGVADTQYF,TGTGCCAGCAGCCAGGGACTAGCGGGAGTCGCAGATACGCAGTATTTT
TRBJ2-1,TRBD2,NA,TRBV19,CASNNWGLAEPHEQFF,TGTGCCAGTAATAATTGGGGACTAGCGGAGCCGCATGAGCAGTTCTTC
TRBJ2-1,NA,NA,TRBV27,CASSLSIGGEDEQFF,TGTGCCAGCAGTTTATCGATAGGGGGGGAGGATGAGCAGTTCTTC
TRBJ1-1,NA,large,TRBV4-2,CASSQGDSEAFF,TGTGCCAGCAGCCAAGGGGATTCAGAAGCTTTCTTT
TRBJ2-7,TRBD1,NA,TRBV27,CASRQTGGERYDEQYF,TGTGCCAGCAGGCAAACAGGGGGCGAGAGGTACGACGAGCAGTACTTC
TRBJ1-1,TRBD1,NA,TRBV30,CAWLTGGNTEAFF,TGTGCCTGGCTCACAGGGGGGAACACTGAAGCTTTCTTT
TRBJ2-2,NA,NA,TRBV25-1,CASREGRTGELFF,TGTGCCAGCAGGGAAGGGAGGACCGGGGAGCTGTTTTTT
TRBJ2-5,NA,NA,TRBV4-2,CASSQVARERPGETQYF,TGTGCCAGCAGCCAAGTGGCGCGGGAACGCCCGGGAGAGACCCAGTACTTC
TRBJ1-1,TRBD1,NA,TRBV19,CASSIIDRGENTEAFF,TGTGCCAGTAGTATTATCGACAGGGGTGAGAACACTGAAGCTTTCTTT
TRBJ2-3,TRBD2,NA,TRBV11-3,CASSLGAGGPLDTQYF,TGTGCCAGCAGCTTAGGCGCGGGAGGGCCATTAGATACGCAGTATTTT
TRBJ1-1,NA,NA,TRBV30,CAWLRGGGTEAFF,TGTGCCTGGCTGAGGGGTGGCGGCACTGAAGCTTTCTTT
TRBJ1-2,TRBD1,NA,TRBV25-1,CASTWDRADTF,TGTGCCAGCACCTGGGACAGGGCAGATACCTTC
TRBJ2-1,TRBD2,NA,TRBV5-4,CASSGSGGPYNEQFF,TGTGCCAGCAGCGGCAGCGGGGGCCCCTACAATGAGCAGTTCTTC
TRBJ1-1,NA,NA,TRBV9,CASSVGGSTEAFF,TGTGCCAGCAGCGTGGGGGGGAGCACTGAAGCTTTCTTT
TRBJ1-2,TRBD1,NA,TRBV10-3,CATRPGQRYGYTF,TGTGCCACACGACCGGGACAGAGGTATGGCTACACCTTC
TRBJ1-4,NA,NA,TRBV30,CAWALGRLNEKLFF,TGTGCCTGGGCCCTGGGACGTCTGAATGAAAAACTGTTTTTT
TRBJ2-1,NA,NA,TRBV11-2,CASSGMDSPSYNEQFF,TGTGCCAGCAGCGGAATGGACAGTCCCTCCTACAATGAGCAGTTCTTC
TRBJ2-5,NA,NA,TRBV7-9,CASRPVEGALETQYF,TGTGCCAGCAGGCCGGTCGAGGGAGCCCTGGAGACCCAGTACTTC
TRBJ1-2,NA,NA,TRBV9,CASSVGKGGYTF,TGTGCCAGCAGCGTAGGAAAGGGAGGCTACACCTTC
TRBJ2-1,TRBD1,NA,TRBV27,CASSLRTGSYNEQFF,TGTGCCAGCAGTTTGAGGACAGGGTCCTACAATGAGCAGTTCTTC
TRBJ1-1,NA,NA,TRBV19,CASSIDRRMNTEAFF,TGTGCCAGTAGTATAGATCGCCGGATGAACACTGAAGCTTTCTTT
TRBJ2-1,NA,NA,TRBV9,CASSVAGTDNEQFF,TGTGCCAGCAGCGTAGCGGGAACGGACAATGAGCAGTTCTTC
TRBJ1-5,NA,NA,TRBV6-1,CASSGGRVVLFRDQPQHF,TGTGCCAGCAGTGGTGGCAGGGTCGTTCTATTCCGGGATCAGCCCCAGCATTTT
TRBJ2-7,TRBD1,NA,TRBV30,CAWSGSRTGLTLALYEQYF,TGTGCCTGGAGTGGTTCCAGGACAGGGCTAACCCTCGCCCTCTACGAGCAGTACTTC
TRBJ2-1,TRBD2,NA,TRBV9,CASSDASGRGGEQFF,TGTGCCAGCAGCGACGCTAGCGGGAGAGGGGGGGAGCAGTTCTTC
TRBJ1-5,NA,NA,TRBV6-5,CASSHYSNQPQHF,TGTGCCAGCAGTCATTATAGCAATCAGCCCCAGCATTTT
TRBJ1-1,NA,NA,TRBV2,CASDGRVVSDTEAFF,TGTGCCAGCGACGGCAGGGTGGTGTCGGACACTGAAGCTTTCTTT
TRBJ1-3,NA,few,TRBV4-1,CASSQHTGPGNTIYF,TGCGCCAGCAGCCAGCATACAGGGCCTGGAAACACCATATATTTT
TRBJ2-3,TRBD1,NA,TRBV4-1,CASSQTFKGADTDTQYF,TGCGCCAGCAGCCAAACATTTAAGGGGGCCGACACAGATACGCAGTATTTT
TRBJ2-1,TRBD2,NA,TRBV4-2,CASSQVTSGRYGEQFF,TGTGCCAGCAGCCAAGTGACTAGCGGGAGGTATGGCGAGCAGTTCTTC